This TCR beta chain was sequenced for a study of blood T cell repertoires in COVID-19. Across the whole study: COVID-19 samples from acute and convalescent phases originated in the United States, Italy and Spain. PBMCs, B-cell-depleted T cells, or T cells provided the cDNA or gDNA that made up the material.

CDR1 is SEHNR and CDR2 is FQNEAQ in the germline V gene (reference sequence). Deletions cut 5 bases from V and 4 bases from J, with 14 bases between. The CDR3 length is 14 residues. Original methodology: By means of reference gene primer amplification, nucleated cell counts were estimated. TCRdb's table, derived via immunoSEQ multiplex PCR, lists solely in-frame clones and lacks some. That table is the source of V, J and clone size, and D and trimming were worked out from the DNA. The sample includes more than 65,000 clones, around 80% of them seen just once. The V call is TRBV7-9, the J call TRBJ1-1; no definite D call. The source of this sequence is a woman aged 45 to 65 with acute or convalescent COVID-19. The specimen sequenced was peripheral blood. The CDR3 is CASSDSRAGTEAFF. The CDR3 DNA reads as TGTGCCAGCAGCGACTCGCGGGCAGGCACTGAAGCTTTCTTT.